What follows are 21 T cell receptor beta chains derived from one specimen sequenced in a study of shared clonotypes between healthy human individuals. Naive-designated CD8 cells lacked CD45RO, were positively enriched for CCR7, and omitted terminally differentiated effector memory CD45RA+ cells. Clones were read by immunoSEQ multiplex PCR, and TCRdb kept only the in-frame ones, dropping some. Among roughly 2.1 million clones listed, approximately 94% were seen once. Sequencing was performed on naive CD8+ T cells from PBMCs. The receptors stem from a young man in good health. Some clones in this sample may be carry-over from other donors' samples.

The genes are TRBV4-3 and TRBJ1-5, with 9 nucleotides matching TRBD1. The CDR3 runs 19 residues. CDR1 is LGHNA, CDR2 YSLEER, per germline. V lost 2 bases, J lost 2 bases, and 13 bases stayed unmatched. DNA for the CDR3: TGCGCCAGCAGCCAACACCACCAAACAGGGGGCGTCGGCAATCAGCCCCAGCATTTT. Translated, it gives CASSQHHQTGGVGNQPQHF.

J is TRBJ2-7 and V is TRBV30, with D unclear. The V gene's germline CDR1 is GTSNPN and CDR2 SVGIG (reference sequence). CDR3 length: 12 residues. V lost 0 bases to trimming and J lost 6 bases, with 9 bases between them. CDR3 DNA sequence: TGTGCCTGGAGTGTTCGGACGGGCGAGCAGTACTTC. This gives the protein CAWSVRTGEQYF.

The V gene is TRBV27, the J gene TRBJ2-3; possibly TRBD1 for D (6 bases). This CDR3 region has 16 residues. The V gene lost 8 bases and the J gene lost 1 base, with 19 bases spanning the gap. Germline-derived CDR1 and CDR2 are MNHEY and SMNVEV (reference sequence). The CDR3 spells CASHNSPRGGTDTQYF. In DNA, the CDR3 is TGTGCCAGCCACAACTCCCCCAGGGGAGGCACAGATACGCAGTATTTT.

This clone was detected a few times. CDR3 loop: CASSQGTWAFF. In nucleotides, the CDR3 is TGCGCCAGCAGCCAAGGTACCTGGGCTTTCTTT. The chain combines TRBV4-1 with TRBJ1-1; D gene uncertain. The V end was cut by 1 base, the J end by 11 bases, with 8 bases between. The CDR3 spans 11 residues. Germline V lookup: CDR1 MGHRA, CDR2 YSYEKL.

V is TRBV7-9 and J is TRBJ2-1, with D uncertain. The CDR3 extends over 18 amino acids. V was trimmed by 5 bases and J by 0 bases, leaving 20 bases between them. The germline CDR1 and CDR2 sequences are SEHNR and FQNEAQ (reference sequence). CDR3 in amino acids: CASSLNPRLLSSYNEQFF. Here the CDR3 DNA reads TGTGCCAGCAGCCTAAACCCCAGGTTACTAAGCTCCTACAATGAGCAGTTCTTC. Looking up the rest from reference TRBV7-9 and TRBJ2-1 gives the full variable domain: DTGVSQNPRHKITKRGQNVTFRCDPISEHNRLYWYRQTLGQGPEFLTYFQNEAQLEKSRLLSDRFSAERPKGSFSTLEIQRTEQGDSAMYLCASSLNPRLLSSYNEQFFGPGTRLTVL.

The DNA for the CDR3 is TGTGCCAGCGGGGTTCGGGGGAATGAGCAGTTCTTC. Its translation is CASGVRGNEQFF. The J gene is TRBJ2-1, the V gene TRBV28, with D possibly TRBD2 on 6 matching bases. This CDR3 contains 12 residues. V lost 8 bases and J 7 bases, leaving 12 bases between the germline ends. Germline V gene sequence: CDR1 MDHEN, CDR2 SYDVKM.

The chain uses TRBV6-1 and TRBJ2-7, with D uncertain. This CDR3 is built from 14 residues. Germline assignment: CDR1 MNHNS and CDR2 SASEGT. V dropped 1 base and J dropped 0 bases, with 7 bases sitting between them. CDR3 loop: CASSEVQLSYEQYF. In DNA, the CDR3 is TGTGCCAGCAGTGAAGTACAGCTCTCCTACGAGCAGTACTTC.

This rearrangement joins TRBV5-1 to TRBJ1-1; the D gene is possibly TRBD1 (6 bases). V was trimmed by 3 bases and J by 4 bases, leaving 19 bases between them. The CDR3 sequence is 16 residues long. Per the germline V gene, CDR1 is SGHRS and CDR2 is YFSETQ. The CDR3 DNA sequence: TGCGCCAGCAGCTGGGGGTCCCAGGGGCTTGGCACTGAAGCTTTCTTT. It codes for CASSWGSQGLGTEAFF.

For the CDR3, the DNA is TGTGCCAGCAGCCATCCGACAGGGTTACGGCCTAACACCGGGGAGCTGTTTTTT. Translated, it gives CASSHPTGLRPNTGELFF. V usage is TRBV4-2 and J usage is TRBJ2-2, with TRBD1 matching over 7 bases. Germline V gene sequence: CDR1 LGHNA, CDR2 YNFKEQ. Trimming cost V 3 bases and J 2 bases; bases outside gene matches: 12. The CDR3 consists of 18 residues.

Turning to this clone: The same CDR3 arises from other DNA sequences in this sample as well. The chain employs TRBV9 and TRBJ1-5; unclear D gene. CDR3 length: 14 amino acids. Germline-derived CDR1 and CDR2 are SGDLS and YYNGEE. The V and J ends lost 0 bases and 1 base respectively, with 5 bases between them. For the CDR3, the DNA is TGTGCCAGCAGCGTAGAAGGGAGCAATCAGCCCCAGCATTTT. Its protein product is CASSVEGSNQPQHF.

The rearrangement links TRBV28 to TRBJ2-2, with TRBD2 identical over 7 bases. J was trimmed by 6 bases and V by 6 bases; bases with no gene match: 13. This CDR3 comprises 16 residues. Germline assignment: CDR1 MDHEN and CDR2 SYDVKM. The CDR3 protein is CASSPGEGGNAGELFF. The CDR3 DNA reads as TGTGCCAGCAGCCCCGGGGAGGGCGGTAACGCCGGGGAGCTGTTTTTT.

This clone was detected only once. The chain recombines TRBV11-2 with TRBJ1-2; D not resolved. V gave up 0 bases and J gave up 3 bases, with 8 bases separating them. The CDR3 length is 14 residues. CDR1 and CDR2 (germline): SGHAT, FQNNGV. Here the CDR3 DNA reads TGTGCCAGCAGCTTAGAGGGTTCCCACTATGGCTACACCTTC. It codes for CASSLEGSHYGYTF.

This clone was detected once. The chain carries TRBV18 and TRBJ1-2; D remains unclear. With 3 bases removed from V and 0 bases from J, the gap between germline ends came to 8 bases. CDR3 size: 14 residues. The germline V gene has CDR1 KGHSH and CDR2 LQKENI. The CDR3 DNA sequence: TGTGCCAGCTCACCCTCCGGCCCTAACTATGGCTACACCTTC. Translated: CASSPSGPNYGYTF.

Remarks on this clone: Other DNA variants within this sample encode the same CDR3. The chain has TRBV9 and TRBJ2-7; possible D gene TRBD2, 6 bases. Germline CDR1 SGDLS, CDR2 YYNGEE. V shed 3 bases and J shed 4 bases, with 8 bases lying between them. The CDR3 length is 12 residues. The CDR3 protein is CASSGSGYEQYF. The CDR3 bases are TGTGCCAGCAGCGGGAGCGGGTACGAGCAGTACTTC.

DNA for the CDR3: TGCGCCAGCAGCCATCTACAGGGTCGAACAGCAACTAATGAAAAACTGTTTTTT. The encoded protein is CASSHLQGRTATNEKLFF. The rearrangement links TRBV4-1 to TRBJ1-4; D perhaps matches TRBD1 (6 bases). Germline V gene data show CDR1 as MGHRA and CDR2 as YSYEKL. This CDR3 region has 18 residues. V was pared by 3 bases and J by 0 bases, with 17 bases between.

The chain links TRBV27 to TRBJ2-2; weak D call: TRBD1 (5 bases). The CDR3 totals 15 residues. Germline assignment: CDR1 MNHEY and CDR2 SMNVEV (reference sequence). V dropped 1 base and J dropped 2 bases, with 8 bases sitting between them. For the CDR3, the DNA is TGTGCCAGCAGTTTATTGCGGACAAACACCGGGGAGCTGTTTTTT. Translating gives CASSLLRTNTGELFF.

V usage is TRBV6-5 and J usage is TRBJ1-5; TRBD1 agrees at 10 bases. V lost 8 bases, J lost 5 bases, and 6 bases stayed unmatched. Germline V gene sequence: CDR1 MNHEY, CDR2 SVGAGI. The CDR3 totals 14 residues. CDR3 in DNA: TGTGCCAGCGGGTGGGACAGGGGCCATCAGCCCCAGCATTTT. It translates to CASGWDRGHQPQHF.

This CDR3 is CASSLSIGLTSGSPGELFF. The CDR3 region has the DNA TGTGCCAGCAGCTTATCCATTGGATTGACTAGCGGGAGCCCCGGGGAGCTGTTTTTT. The chain is built from TRBV7-6 and TRBJ2-2, with 12 bases fitting TRBD2. CDR3 length: 19 amino acids. CDR1 and CDR2 from the germline V gene are SGHVS and FNYEAQ. The ends lost 2 bases at V and 6 bases at J; junction bases unmatched: 13.

The chain combines TRBV28 with TRBJ2-2; 11 bases fit TRBD2. V trimming: 5 bases; J trimming: 4 bases; junction bases outside the gene matches: 9. The germline gives CDR1 MDHEN, CDR2 SYDVKM. This CDR3 comprises 17 residues. This chain's CDR3 is CASSILAGEEGTGELFF. The CDR3 coding sequence is TGTGCCAGCAGTATACTAGCGGGAGAAGAAGGCACCGGGGAGCTGTTTTTT.

The CDR3 DNA reads as TGTGCCAGCAGCGTAGACAGGGTACCTTCGGCGAACACTGAAGCTTTCTTT. Its translation is CASSVDRVPSANTEAFF. This chain links TRBV9 with TRBJ1-1, with TRBD1 as a possible D gene (6 bases). The V gene's germline CDR1 is SGDLS and CDR2 YYNGEE. Trimming cost V 0 bases and J 1 base, with 16 bases left between them. The CDR3 sequence is 17 residues long.

The chain recombines TRBV28 with TRBJ1-1; a possible D gene is TRBD1 (6 bases). Germline V lookup: CDR1 MDHEN, CDR2 SYDVKM. V was shortened by 4 bases and J by 0 bases, with 9 bases between the two germline ends. This CDR3 is built from 14 residues. The DNA of the CDR3 is TGTGCCAGCAGTTATGCAGGGGTGAACACTGAAGCTTTCTTT. This encodes CASSYAGVNTEAFF. The full variable domain, rest sourced from reference TRBV28 and TRBJ1-1, is DVKVTQSSRYLVKRTGEKVFLECVQDMDHENMFWYRQDPGLGLRLIYFSYDVKMKEKGDIPEGYSVSREKKERFSLILESASTNQTSMYLCASSYAGVNTEAFFGQGTRLTVV.